Presented here are 29 T cell receptor beta chains from one specimen sequenced in a study of CD8 T cells in Susac syndrome. Random hexamers served to reverse transcribe about 0.5 to 1 ug RNA. MiXCR was run by TCRdb on the immunoSEQ multiplex PCR reads, yielding one entry per CDR3 protein. The table lists over 120,000 distinct CDR3 sequences, 85% to 95% of them singletons. What was sequenced was CD4+ T cells from PBMCs. Source of these receptors: a human donor with Susac syndrome.

This chain links TRBV3-1 with TRBJ2-7; no clear D gene. The CDR3 loop spans 13 amino acids. Germline V gene data show CDR1 as LGHDT and CDR2 as YNNKEL (reference sequence). The V end was cut by 1 base, the J end by 6 bases, with 10 bases between. CDR3 loop: CASSQGSIREQYF. CDR3 nucleotide sequence: TGTGCCAGCAGCCAAGGGTCCATTCGCGAGCAGTACTTC.

V and J are TRBV23-1 and TRBJ2-7; D assignment may be TRBD1 or TRBD2 (5 bases each). TRBV23-1 is an ORF; its function is uncertain. V was cut by 4 bases and J by 1 base, with 26 bases left in between. CDR3 length equals 19 residues. The CDR3 here is CASSRSKTRDRGSSYEQYF. The CDR3 bases are TGCGCCAGCAGTCGGAGTAAAACCCGGGATAGGGGATCATCCTACGAGCAGTACTTC.

The chain carries TRBV20-1 and TRBJ1-3; 12 bases are a match to TRBD1. V trimming: 4 bases; J trimming: 3 bases; junction bases outside the gene matches: 7. Germline V gene lookup returns CDR1 DFQATT and CDR2 SNEGSKA (reference sequence). The CDR3 consists of 16 residues. The CDR3 region is CSATGTGGAGGNTIYF. Written as DNA, the CDR3 is TGCAGTGCTACCGGGACAGGGGGCGCGGGTGGAAACACCATATATTTT.

This clonotype showed up just a few times. The CDR3 nucleotides are TGTGCCAGCAGTCCCAGGGTAAGATCCTACGAGCAGTACTTC. The encoded protein is CASSPRVRSYEQYF. This rearrangement joins TRBV12-3 or TRBV12-4 to TRBJ2-7, with a tentative D call TRBD1 (5 bases). Trimming took off 5 bases at V and 1 base at J, with 12 bases between the two ends. This CDR3 region has 14 residues.

V is TRBV7-2 and J is TRBJ2-7; 11 nucleotides agree with TRBD2. Germline trimming cut 6 bases from V and 2 bases from J; bases unmatched to any gene: 6. The germline CDR1 and CDR2 sequences are SGHTA and FQGNSA. The CDR3 has 15 amino acids. The CDR3 DNA reads as TGTGCCAGCAGTGGCCTAGCGGGAGGAGCCTACGAGCAGTACTTC. This sequence encodes CASSGLAGGAYEQYF.

This chain connects TRBV9 to TRBJ2-5; TRBD1 matches at 8 bases. Germline V lookup: CDR1 SGDLS, CDR2 YYNGEE. The junction had 10 bases not matched to a gene; V was cut back by 5 bases and J by 4 bases. This CDR3 contains 15 residues. CDR3 amino acids: CASSAGQGARETQYF. For the CDR3, the DNA is TGTGCCAGCAGTGCTGGACAGGGCGCCCGAGAGACCCAGTACTTC.

V usage is TRBV10-3 and J usage is TRBJ1-1; D possibly corresponds to TRBD1 (5 bases). Germline lookup yields CDR1 ENHRY and CDR2 SYGVKD. The CDR3 totals 15 residues. The ends were cut back, 0 bases at V and 12 bases at J, with 20 bases in the middle. CDR3 amino acids: CAISESWTNYNKPFF. CDR3 coding DNA: TGTGCCATCAGTGAGTCATGGACAAACTATAACAAACCTTTCTTT.

The J gene is TRBJ2-1, the V gene TRBV30, with 7 bases aligning to TRBD2. The CDR3 runs to 13 residues. Looked up from germline, CDR1 is GTSNPN and CDR2 is SVGIG (reference sequence). V was clipped by 4 bases and J by 3 bases; unmatched bases: 3. The CDR3 nucleotides read TGTGCCTGGACTGCGGGAGTCTACAATGAGCAGTTCTTC. As protein: CAWTAGVYNEQFF.

This clonotype is a singleton in its sample. This chain uses TRBV27 with TRBJ2-4; a possible D gene is TRBD1 (6 bases). The CDR3 runs to 15 residues. In germline, CDR1 is MNHEY, CDR2 SMNVEV (reference sequence). V lost 2 bases, J lost 8 bases, and 16 bases lay in between. The CDR3 loop reads CASSLRQGNMDIQYF. In DNA form, the CDR3 reads TGTGCCAGCAGTTTACGGCAGGGGAACATGGACATTCAGTACTTC.

The V gene is TRBV19, the J gene TRBJ1-2; 7 bases are a match to TRBD1. V was pared by 6 bases and J by 4 bases, with 2 bases of the junction left unmatched. Germline values: CDR1 LNHDA, CDR2 SQIVND (reference sequence). There are 12 residues in the CDR3. CDR3: CASSRDSYGYTF. The CDR3 DNA sequence: TGTGCCAGTAGCCGGGACAGCTATGGCTACACCTTC.

The CDR3 here is CAWSVPNLETQYF. CDR3 coding DNA: TGTGCCTGGAGTGTACCCAACTTGGAGACCCAGTACTTC. The chain uses TRBV30 and TRBJ2-5, with D hard to call. The length of the CDR3 is 13 residues. V was pared by 0 bases and J by 5 bases, with 10 bases between. CDR1 is GTSNPN and CDR2 is SVGIG in the germline V gene (reference sequence).

The chain recombines TRBV30 with TRBJ1-1; D is ambiguous. The CDR3 totals 12 residues. V was clipped by 1 base and J by 5 bases, with 8 bases between them. CDR1 is GTSNPN and CDR2 is SVGIG in the germline V gene (reference sequence). CDR3 protein: CAWSAGRTEAFF. The CDR3 coding sequence is TGTGCCTGGAGTGCCGGGCGGACTGAAGCTTTCTTT.

The chain employs TRBV30 and TRBJ2-7, with D maybe TRBD2 (6 bases). The CDR3 spans 11 residues. CDR1 and CDR2 from the germline V gene are GTSNPN and SVGIG (reference sequence). Trimming took off 5 bases at V and 4 bases at J, with 9 bases between the two ends. The CDR3 sequence: CAWEGLYEQYF. CDR3 sequence (DNA): TGTGCCTGGGAAGGACTATACGAGCAGTACTTC.

This chain uses TRBV30 with TRBJ2-1; D is undetermined. Germline V gives CDR1 GTSNPN, CDR2 SVGIG (reference sequence). The CDR3 covers 15 residues. V was trimmed by 2 bases and J by 2 bases, leaving 13 bases between them. CDR3 region: CAWSPLGRTYNEQFF. The CDR3 DNA reads as TGTGCCTGGAGTCCGTTGGGCAGGACCTACAATGAGCAGTTCTTC.

In its sample, this clonotype was seen once. The V and J genes are TRBV30 and TRBJ1-5; D perhaps matches TRBD1 (5 bases). Germline V lookup: CDR1 GTSNPN, CDR2 SVGIG (reference sequence). The length of the CDR3 is 14 residues. Trimming removed 2 bases from V and 7 bases from J, with 15 bases in between. CDR3 DNA: TGTGCCTGGAGTCCTACCCATGGGGGGCAGCCCCAGCATTTT. It yields the protein CAWSPTHGGQPQHF. The full variable domain, with the rest looked up from reference TRBV30 and TRBJ1-5, is SQTIHQWPATLVQPVGSPLSLECTVEGTSNPNLYWYRQAAGRGLQLLFYSVGIGQISSEVPQNLSASRPQDRQFILSSKKLLLSDSGFYLCAWSPTHGGQPQHFGDGTRLSIL.

The CDR3 DNA sequence: TGTGCCAGCAGTGGGACGGGGACGGGTTCTCTCCACTTT. It encodes CASSGTGTGSLHF. The V call is TRBV6-6, the J call TRBJ1-6, with TRBD1 as a possible D gene (5 bases). CDR1 and CDR2 (germline): MNHNY, SVGAGI (reference sequence). This CDR3 has 13 residues. Trimming left V 5 bases short and J 16 bases short, with 18 bases between.

This chain joins TRBV12-3 or TRBV12-4 and TRBJ1-2; 8 bases are a match to TRBD1. The CDR3 sequence is 14 residues long. The V gene end was trimmed by 3 bases and the J gene end by 5 bases; junction bases not matched to a gene: 5. CDR3 DNA: TGTGCCAGCAGTTTGGTAGGGACAGGTTATGGCTACACCTTC. This codes for CASSLVGTGYGYTF.

The chain has TRBV12-3 or TRBV12-4 and TRBJ2-1; 13 bases are shared with TRBD2. The CDR3 consists of 17 residues. V lost 4 bases and J lost 4; bases outside the gene matches: 7. The CDR3 nucleotides are TGTGCCAGCAGTTCTAGGACTAGCGGGGGTCCTTACAATGAGCAGTTCTTC. It translates to CASSSRTSGGPYNEQFF.

CDR3 residues: CASSPLLNLKAEAFF. DNA for the CDR3: TGTGCCAGCAGCCCGTTACTTAACCTTAAGGCTGAAGCTTTCTTT. This chain links TRBV3-1 with TRBJ1-1; D call uncertain. The CDR3 totals 15 residues. Germline V lookup: CDR1 LGHDT, CDR2 YNNKEL (reference sequence). The V end lost 4 bases, the J end lost 6 bases, and 18 bases lay between the germline ends.

This clonotype has a single count. V gene TRBV7-8 combines with J gene TRBJ2-3; D is undetermined. From germline, CDR1 is SGHVS and CDR2 FQNEAQ. This CDR3 region has 16 residues. V was shortened by 4 bases and J by 0 bases, with 14 bases between the two germline ends. Here the CDR3 reads CASSSRRSLSTDTQYF. The CDR3 DNA follows: TGTGCCAGCAGCTCCCGCAGGAGCCTTAGCACAGATACGCAGTATTTT. Supplemented by reference TRBV7-8 and TRBJ2-3, the full variable domain reads GAGVSQSPRYKVAKRGQDVALRCDPISGHVSLFWYQQALGQGPEFLTYFQNEAQLDKSGLPSDRFFAERPEGSVSTLKIQRTQQEDSAVYLCASSSRRSLSTDTQYFGPGTRLTVL.

V gene TRBV6-4 combines with J gene TRBJ2-1; no firm D call. V was cut by 0 bases and J by 9 bases, with 9 bases left in between. Germline V gives CDR1 MRHNA, CDR2 SNTAGT. The CDR3 loop spans 13 amino acids. The CDR3 region has the DNA TGTGCCAGCAGTGACTCAGCCCAAGGTGAGCAGTTCTTC. It encodes CASSDSAQGEQFF.

V and J are TRBV7-8 and TRBJ2-5; D is ambiguous. Trimming removed 7 bases at V and 4 bases at J, with 22 bases between. The CDR3 totals 16 residues. Germline CDR1 and CDR2: SGHVS and FQNEAQ. The CDR3 sequence is CASTPSPLYWGETQYF. DNA of the CDR3: TGTGCCAGCACCCCGTCACCCCTTTATTGGGGAGAGACCCAGTACTTC. Combining the CDR3 with reference TRBV7-8 and TRBJ2-5 gives the whole variable domain GAGVSQSPRYKVAKRGQDVALRCDPISGHVSLFWYQQALGQGPEFLTYFQNEAQLDKSGLPSDRFFAERPEGSVSTLKIQRTQQEDSAVYLCASTPSPLYWGETQYFGPGTRLLVL.

The chain is built from TRBV15 and TRBJ1-2, with D possibly being TRBD1 (5 bases). V gave up 0 bases and J gave up 7 bases, with 15 bases separating them. This CDR3 has 15 amino acids. Germline CDR1 and CDR2: LNHNV and YYDKDF (reference sequence). The CDR3 loop is CATSRDLAGFRGYTF. In DNA form, the CDR3 reads TGTGCCACCAGCAGAGATTTGGCAGGGTTTCGTGGCTACACCTTC.

The V and J genes are TRBV30 and TRBJ1-2, with 7 nucleotides matching TRBD1. Germline V gives CDR1 GTSNPN, CDR2 SVGIG (reference sequence). After removal of 1 base from V and 2 bases from J, the junction contained 1 base not matched to a gene. CDR3 length: 13 amino acids. In DNA, the CDR3 is TGTGCCTGGAGTGAGACAGGGAACTATGGCTACACCTTC. As protein: CAWSETGNYGYTF.

This chain connects TRBV20-1 to TRBJ1-5; 7 bases align to TRBD1. This CDR3 comprises 13 residues. J was trimmed by 5 bases and V by 6 bases; bases with no gene match: 7. Germline CDR1 is DFQATT and CDR2 is SNEGSKA (reference sequence). The CDR3 DNA sequence: TGCAGTGCAAACGACAGGGAGTATCAGCCCCAGCATTTT. It specifies CSANDREYQPQHF.

This chain links TRBV7-2 with TRBJ2-1; 13 nucleotides agree with TRBD2. The V gene's germline CDR1 is SGHTA and CDR2 FQGNSA. After removal of 0 bases from V and 8 bases from J, the junction contained 13 bases not matched to a gene. This CDR3 has 19 amino acids. CDR3 in DNA: TGTGCCAGCAGCTTAGCACTAAGACCGGGACTAGCGGGGAGGGATGAGCAGTTCTTC. This codes for CASSLALRPGLAGRDEQFF.

The CDR3: CASSLEGNQRETQYF. The CDR3 DNA sequence: TGCGCCAGCAGCTTGGAAGGCAACCAGCGGGAGACCCAGTACTTC. The chain links TRBV5-1 to TRBJ2-5; tentatively, D is TRBD2 (5 bases). The CDR3 contains 15 residues. CDR1 and CDR2 (germline): SGHRS, YFSETQ. The germline V and J ends were trimmed by 0 bases and 5 bases, with 14 bases remaining between them.

The chain has TRBV15 and TRBJ2-1; TRBD2 matches at 11 bases. The V gene's germline CDR1 is LNHNV and CDR2 YYDKDF (reference sequence). This CDR3 region has 15 residues. The V and J ends lost 8 bases and 8 bases, in that order; junction bases with no gene match: 11. The CDR3 is CATAKTSGIIDEQFF. The CDR3 DNA reads as TGTGCCACCGCCAAGACTAGCGGGATAATAGATGAGCAGTTCTTC.

The rearrangement links TRBV20-1 to TRBJ2-1; 11 bases are a match to TRBD2. Germline V gene lookup returns CDR1 DFQATT and CDR2 SNEGSKA (reference sequence). With 3 bases clipped from V and 10 bases from J, the junction kept 8 bases outside the gene matches. CDR3 size: 14 residues. CDR3: CSASTGTSGIEQFF. CDR3 coding DNA: TGCAGTGCTAGCACCGGGACTAGCGGAATAGAGCAGTTCTTC.